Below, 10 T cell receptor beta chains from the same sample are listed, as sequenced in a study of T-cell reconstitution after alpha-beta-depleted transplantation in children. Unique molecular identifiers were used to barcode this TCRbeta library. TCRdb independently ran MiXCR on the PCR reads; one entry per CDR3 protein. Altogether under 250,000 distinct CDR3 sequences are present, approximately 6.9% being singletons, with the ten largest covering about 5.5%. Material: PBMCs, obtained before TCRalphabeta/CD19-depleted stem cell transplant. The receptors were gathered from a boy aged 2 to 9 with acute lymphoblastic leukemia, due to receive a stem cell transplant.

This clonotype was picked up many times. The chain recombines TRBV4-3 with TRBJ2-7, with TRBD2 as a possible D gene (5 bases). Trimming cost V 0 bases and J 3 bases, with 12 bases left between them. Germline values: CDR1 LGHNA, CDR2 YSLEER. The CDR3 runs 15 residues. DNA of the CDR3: TGCGCCAGCAGCCAAGATTTTAGCGCTCTCTACGAGCAGTACTTC. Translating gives CASSQDFSALYEQYF.

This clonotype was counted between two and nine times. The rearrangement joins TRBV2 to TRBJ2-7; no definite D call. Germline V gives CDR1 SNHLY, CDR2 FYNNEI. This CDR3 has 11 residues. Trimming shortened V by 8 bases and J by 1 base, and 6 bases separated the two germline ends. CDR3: CASVYSYEQYF. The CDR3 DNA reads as TGTGCCAGCGTCTATTCCTACGAGCAGTACTTC.

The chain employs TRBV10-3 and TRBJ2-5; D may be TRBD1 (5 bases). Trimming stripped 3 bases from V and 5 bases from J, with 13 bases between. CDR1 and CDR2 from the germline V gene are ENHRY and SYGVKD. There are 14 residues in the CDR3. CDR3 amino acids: CAISEGVLGETQYF. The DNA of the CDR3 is TGTGCCATCAGTGAAGGGGTACTGGGGGAGACCCAGTACTTC.

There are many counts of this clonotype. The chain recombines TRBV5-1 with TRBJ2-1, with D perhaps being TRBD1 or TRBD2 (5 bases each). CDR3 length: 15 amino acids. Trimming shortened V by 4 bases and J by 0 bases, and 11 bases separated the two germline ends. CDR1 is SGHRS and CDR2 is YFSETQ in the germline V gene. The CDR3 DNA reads TGCGCCAGCAGCATGGGACGGCCCTCCTACAATGAGCAGTTCTTC. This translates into CASSMGRPSYNEQFF.

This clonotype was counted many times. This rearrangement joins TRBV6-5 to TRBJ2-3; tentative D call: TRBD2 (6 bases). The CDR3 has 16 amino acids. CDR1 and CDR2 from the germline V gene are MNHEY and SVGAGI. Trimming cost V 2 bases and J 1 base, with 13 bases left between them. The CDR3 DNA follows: TGTGCCAGCAGTTACGGCGGGGTGGGGGGCACAGATACGCAGTATTTT. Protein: CASSYGGVGGTDTQYF.

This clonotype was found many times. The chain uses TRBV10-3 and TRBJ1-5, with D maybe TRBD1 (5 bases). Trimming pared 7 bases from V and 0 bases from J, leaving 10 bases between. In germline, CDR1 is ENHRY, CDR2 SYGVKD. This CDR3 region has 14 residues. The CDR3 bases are TGTGCCATCAAATCGGGGGATAGCAATCAGCCCCAGCATTTT. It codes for CAIKSGDSNQPQHF.

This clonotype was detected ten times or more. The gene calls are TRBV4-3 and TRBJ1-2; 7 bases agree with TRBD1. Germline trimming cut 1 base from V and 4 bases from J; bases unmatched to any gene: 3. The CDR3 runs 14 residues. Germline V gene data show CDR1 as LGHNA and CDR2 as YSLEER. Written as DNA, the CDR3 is TGCGCCAGCAGCCAAGTGTCAGGGGGCTATGGCTACACCTTC. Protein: CASSQVSGGYGYTF.

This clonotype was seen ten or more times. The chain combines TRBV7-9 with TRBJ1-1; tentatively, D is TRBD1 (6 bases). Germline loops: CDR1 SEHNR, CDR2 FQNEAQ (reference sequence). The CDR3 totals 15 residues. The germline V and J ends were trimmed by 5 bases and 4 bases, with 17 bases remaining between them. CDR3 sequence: CASSGGRGGFTEAFF. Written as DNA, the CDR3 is TGTGCCAGCAGCGGTGGACGAGGGGGTTTCACTGAAGCTTTCTTT.

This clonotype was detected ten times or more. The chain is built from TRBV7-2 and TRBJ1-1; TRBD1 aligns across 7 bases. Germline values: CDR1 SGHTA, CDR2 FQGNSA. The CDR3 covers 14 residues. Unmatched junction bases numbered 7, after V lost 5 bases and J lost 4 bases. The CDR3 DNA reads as TGTGCCAGCAGCCCACGACAGGGTGCCACTGAAGCTTTCTTT. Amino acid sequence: CASSPRQGATEAFF.

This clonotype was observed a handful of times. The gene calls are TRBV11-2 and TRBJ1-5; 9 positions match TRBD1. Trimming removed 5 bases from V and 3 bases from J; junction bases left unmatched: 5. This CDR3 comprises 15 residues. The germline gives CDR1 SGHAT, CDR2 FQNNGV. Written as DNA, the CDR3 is TGTGCCAGCAGCGCCGGGACAGGGAACAATCAGCCCCAGCATTTT. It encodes CASSAGTGNNQPQHF.